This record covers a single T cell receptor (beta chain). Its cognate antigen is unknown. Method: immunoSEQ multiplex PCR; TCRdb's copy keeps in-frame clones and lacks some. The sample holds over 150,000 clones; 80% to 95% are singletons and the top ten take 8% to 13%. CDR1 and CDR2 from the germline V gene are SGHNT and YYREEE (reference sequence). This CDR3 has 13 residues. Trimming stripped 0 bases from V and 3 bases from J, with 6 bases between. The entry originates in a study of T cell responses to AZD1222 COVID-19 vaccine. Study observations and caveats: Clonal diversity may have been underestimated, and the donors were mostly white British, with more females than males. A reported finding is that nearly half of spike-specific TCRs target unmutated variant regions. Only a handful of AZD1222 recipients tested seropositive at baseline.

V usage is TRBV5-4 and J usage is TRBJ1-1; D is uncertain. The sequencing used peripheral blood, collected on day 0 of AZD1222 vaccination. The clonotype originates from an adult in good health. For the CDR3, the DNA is TGTGCCAGCAGCTTGGACGAGTACACTGAAGCTTTCTTT. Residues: CASSLDEYTEAFF.